The text below deals with one TCR beta chain. Its antigen is not yet known. One end of the junction does not line up with germline, which may come from a read error. Library generation was performed with 5' RACE. Instrument used: Illumina HiSeq 2500. A second PCR of 7 to 11 cycles was run with a J-beta primer mix and a sample-barcoded 5' primer. A unique molecular identifier was introduced onto each TCR beta cDNA molecule by a template-switch 5' adaptor carrying 12 random nucleotides. Each sample yielded at least 2.5 million CDR3-containing paired-end reads. First-strand cDNA was synthesized from all RNA with the Mint cDNA synthesis kit, primed by a TRBC-specific oligonucleotide. Following uracil-DNA glycosylase treatment, all cDNA underwent a first 18-cycle PCR with the universal primers M1SS and BC2_uni_R. Per the authors' processing: For normalization, 1 million high-quality reads were randomly selected from each sample, with every read carrying a distinct molecular identifier. Instead of being binned into consensus sequences, reads with shared molecular identifiers were discarded. MiTCR, set to a Q25 quality threshold and the strictest error-elimination algorithm, was used for CDR3 identification, clonotype clustering and error correction. A nonparametric unseen species model using Euler transformation provided a lower-bound estimate of total TCR beta diversity. In TCRdb, the public reads were trimmed at Q25 with fastp and aligned with MiXCR, with productive beta chains retained. CDR3 protein duplicates are merged, each entry listing the most common genes and DNA. The V and J calls were not made by the authors but by TCRdb's processing. This sample holds roughly 720,000 distinct CDR3 sequences; 53% were observed only once. The ten largest clones take up around 41% of the sample.

The approximately 40 donors, aged about 6 to 100 years, were systemically healthy Caucasian individuals from Russia. About 9.8 milliliters of peripheral blood were drawn from each donor into EDTA-treated Vacutainer tubes. PBMCs were isolated by Ficoll-Paque density-gradient centrifugation, with at least 6 million obtained per sample. Total RNA was extracted from PBMCs with Trizol reagent, with at least 6 micrograms obtained per sample. For every donor, an aliquot of PBMCs went through flow cytometry to measure the percentages of naive CD45RAhigh/CD27high T cells. This record belongs to a study of blood T cells in healthy people across ages (dated by TCRdb to the mid-2010s). The study in broad terms: In model experiments, template switching captured roughly one uniquely barcoded TCR beta cDNA molecule for every two T cells. The study measured age-related changes in TCR beta repertoire diversity using deep sequencing normalized with unique cDNA molecular identifiers. Donors were grouped into four age groups: young (average approximately 16 years), middle-aged (approximately 41), aged (around 56) and long-lived (approximately 82). To avoid experimental bias, donors of different ages were distributed randomly across sequencing lanes. Two additional independent replicas of 1 million unique cDNA reads from the same blood draw were analyzed for two donors (one aged 18 to 30 and one aged 80 or older).

From the cysteine up to the phenylalanine, the CDR3 has a length of 16 residues. The sequence is cut down to CDR3 DNA, 48 bases in frame from base 1. The germline V gene (reference sequence) specifies SEHNR as CDR1 and FQNEAQ as CDR2. Points the paper makes about the study in general: As age increased, observed TCR beta diversity per million T cells dropped in a roughly linear way, and a significant reduction was already evident by age around 41. Conclusive comparison of naive and antigen-experienced compartments was prevented by the profiling of bulk unsorted PBMCs. Donor CMV infection status was unknown, potentially confounding age-related changes in expanded clonotypes. Compared with the aged group, the long-lived group had more naive CD4+ T cells, fewer expanded clones and increased TCR diversity, a pattern suggesting age selection. The percentage of naive T cells measured by flow cytometry correlated strongly with observed TCR beta diversity. Total diversity estimates from one million sequenced T cells were considered lower bounds and underestimates.

The chain was built from TRBV7-9 and TRBJ2-7; TRBD1 fits 8 bases in the junction. The origin of this receptor is a man older than 75 in good health. Sequencing was done on a sample of blood. The sequenced DNA: TGTGCCAGCAGTCACACTCCGGGACAGGCACCCTACGAGCAGTACTTT. Translation gives CASSHTPGQAPYEQYF.